These T cell receptor beta chains were read from a single sample in a study of tumor and adjacent non-tumor tissue in lung cancer. TCRdb passed the multiplex PCR reads through MiXCR, listing each CDR3 protein once. The sample holds approximately 100,000 distinct CDR3 sequences, about 62% seen once. Sequencing was done on a sample of distant non-tumor lung tissue. Receptors originate from a young man with non-small cell lung cancer. The CDR3 runs from the conserved cysteine through the conserved F or W. The D gene is left open where the match is weak. Expanded clones get a size class; other rows say once, few or many, or leave the size out.

D: .; V: TRBV6-1; J: TRBJ1-5; size: .; CDR3: CASSEVQPQHF; DNA: TGTGCCAGCAGTGAGGTCCAGCCCCAGCATTTT
D: .; V: TRBV11-1; J: TRBJ1-4; size: few; CDR3: CASSLLGDGSTTNEKLFF; DNA: TGTGCCAGCAGCTTACTCGGCGACGGTTCTACAACTAATGAAAAACTGTTTTTT
D: TRBD2; V: TRBV5-6; J: TRBJ2-1; size: .; CDR3: CASSLGLAAHYEQFF; DNA: TGTGCCAGTAGCTTGGGCCTAGCGGCCCACTATGAGCAGTTCTTC
D: .; V: TRBV10-3; J: TRBJ1-6; size: .; CDR3: CAISGYQNYNSPLDF; DNA: TGTGCTATCAGTGGGTATCAGAATTATAATTCACCCCTCGACTTT
D: .; V: TRBV20-1; J: TRBJ2-7; size: many; CDR3: CSAREIREQYF; DNA: TGCAGTGCCCGGGAAATCAGGGAGCAGTACTTC
D: .; V: TRBV6-5; J: TRBJ2-1; size: many; CDR3: CASSATLPSSYNEQFF; DNA: TGTGCCAGCAGTGCTACCCTACCGAGCTCCTACAATGAGCAGTTCTTC
D: TRBD2; V: TRBV20-1; J: TRBJ2-7; size: .; CDR3: CSARTSGEERCSYEQYF; DNA: TGCAGTGCTAGGACTAGCGGGGAAGAAAGATGCTCCTACGAACAGTACTTC
D: TRBD2; V: TRBV20-1; J: TRBJ2-1; size: .; CDR3: CSAVTVTSVLHKQFF; DNA: TGCAGTGCCGTGACCGTGACTAGCGTTCTCCATAAGCAGTTCTTC
D: .; V: TRBV10-3; J: TRBJ2-1; size: .; CDR3: CAISDILGTSSYNEEFF; DNA: TGTGCCATCAGTGATATTTTAGGAACCAGCTCCTACAATGAGGAGTTCTTC
D: .; V: TRBV20-1; J: TRBJ1-5; size: many; CDR3: CSAPGAGTQPQHF; DNA: TGCAGTGCCCCGGGTGCGGGGACGCAGCCCCAGCATTTT
D: .; V: TRBV5-1; J: TRBJ1-2; size: .; CDR3: CASSLTITGIVGYTF; DNA: TGCGCCAGCAGCTTAACCATCACAGGGATCGTGGGCTACACCTTC
D: .; V: TRBV11-2; J: TRBJ2-2; size: once; CDR3: CASSPRQGTNTGELYF; DNA: TGTGCCAGCAGCCCCCGGCAGGGGACGAACACCGGGGAGCTGTATTTT
D: .; V: TRBV20-1; J: TRBJ2-4; size: .; CDR3: CSAIWGLKNIQYF; DNA: TGCAGTGCTATTTGGGGGCTCAAAAACATTCAGTACTTC
D: .; V: TRBV10-2; J: TRBJ1-5; size: .; CDR3: CASSGGSNSNQPQHF; DNA: TGCGCCAGCAGTGGAGGCAGTAATAGCAATCAGCCCCAGCATTTT
D: .; V: TRBV11-2; J: TRBJ2-7; size: many; CDR3: CASSPQFGEQYF; DNA: TGTGCCAGCAGCCCTCAATTCGGCGAGCAGTACTTC
D: .; V: TRBV20-1; J: TRBJ1-1; size: .; CDR3: CSAHQVGTEAFF; DNA: TGCAGTGCTCACCAGGTCGGAACTGAGGCTTTCTTT
D: .; V: TRBV19; J: TRBJ2-1; size: few; CDR3: CASSIDNSYNEQFF; DNA: TGTGCCAGTAGTATAGATAACTCCTACAATGAGCAGTTCTTC
D: .; V: TRBV29-1; J: TRBJ1-1; size: .; CDR3: CSVEIGWQAFF; DNA: TGCAGCGTTGAAATCGGCTGGCAAGCTTTCTTT
D: .; V: TRBV30; J: TRBJ1-2; size: few; CDR3: CTWSVGGVHYGYTF; DNA: TGTACCTGGAGTGTAGGGGGAGTCCACTATGGCTACACCTTC
D: .; V: TRBV11-3; J: TRBJ2-1; size: .; CDR3: CASSLGKGLNNEQFF; DNA: TGTGCCAGCAGCTTAGGAAAGGGGCTTAACAATGAGCAGTTCTTC
D: TRBD2; V: TRBV4-2; J: TRBJ2-5; size: few; CDR3: CASSQDRGSGGAQEAQYF; DNA: TGTGCCAGCAGCCAAGATAGGGGTAGCGGGGGGGCCCAGGAGGCCCAGTACTTC
D: .; V: TRBV11-2; J: TRBJ1-6; size: medium-sized; CDR3: CASGANSGNSPLHF; DNA: TGTGCCAGCGGAGCCAACAGCGGGAATTCACCCCTCCACTTT
D: .; V: TRBV4-2; J: TRBJ2-2; size: .; CDR3: CASGLFGGETGELVF; DNA: TGTGCCAGCGGCCTCTTCGGGGGCGAAACCGGGGAGCTGGTTTTT
D: TRBD2; V: TRBV6-5; J: TRBJ2-5; size: .; CDR3: CANSSPGGPVETQNF; DNA: TGTGCCAACAGTTCCCCGGGGGGGCCGGTTGAGACCCAGAACTTC
D: .; V: TRBV20-1; J: TRBJ2-4; size: .; CDR3: CSARHGATNNIQYF; DNA: TGCAGTGCTAGGCACGGGGCCACCAATAACATTCAGTACTTC
D: TRBD1; V: TRBV28; J: TRBJ2-7; size: few; CDR3: CASSKRTGSYEQYF; DNA: TGTGCCAGCAGCAAGAGGACAGGTTCCTACGAGCAGTACTTC
D: .; V: TRBV4-2; J: TRBJ1-4; size: .; CDR3: CASSQYDPVGEKLFF; DNA: TGTGCCAGCAGCCAATATGATCCAGTTGGGGAAAAATTGTTTTTT
D: TRBD2; V: TRBV11-2; J: TRBJ2-5; size: many; CDR3: CASSLGVSGGQETQYF; DNA: TGTGCCAGCAGCTTAGGGGTTAGCGGGGGCCAAGAGACCCAGTACTTC
D: TRBD2; V: TRBV11-2; J: TRBJ2-3; size: .; CDR3: CASSLRRGVTGTQYF; DNA: TGTGCCAGCAGCTTAAGGCGGGGGGTCACAGGCACGCAGTATTTT
D: TRBD1; V: TRBV10-3; J: TRBJ1-4; size: .; CDR3: CAISEGTANEKLFF; DNA: TGTGCCATCAGTGAAGGGACAGCGAATGAAAAACTGTTTTTT
D: .; V: TRBV6-5; J: TRBJ1-1; size: .; CDR3: CASRNPGGVGVFF; DNA: TGTGCCAGCAGAAACCCCGGAGGGGTCGGAGTTTTCTTT
D: TRBD1; V: TRBV11-2; J: TRBJ1-5; size: .; CDR3: CVSSSTTGINQPQHF; DNA: TGTGTCAGCAGCTCTACGACAGGGATCAATCAGCCCCAGCATTTT
D: TRBD2; V: TRBV6-6; J: TRBJ2-1; size: .; CDR3: CTSSDRLAGANEQFF; DNA: TGCACCAGCAGTGATAGACTAGCGGGGGCCAATGAGCAGTTCTTC
D: TRBD2; V: TRBV19; J: TRBJ2-7; size: few; CDR3: CASSIRSGSYEQYF; DNA: TGTGCCAGTAGTATAAGGAGCGGGAGTTACGAGCAGTACTTC
D: .; V: TRBV11-2; J: TRBJ2-3; size: .; CDR3: CASSLEGRSGTDTQYF; DNA: TGTGCCAGCAGCTTAGAAGGCAGAAGTGGCACAGATACGCAGTACTTT
D: TRBD1; V: TRBV25-1; J: TRBJ2-5; size: .; CDR3: CASGTRQGQETQYF; DNA: TGTGCCAGCGGCACACGACAGGGCCAAGAGACCCAGTACTTC
D: .; V: TRBV11-2; J: TRBJ1-3; size: medium-sized; CDR3: CASSRAPGAGNTIYF; DNA: TGTGCCAGCAGCCGAGCCCCAGGGGCTGGAAACACCATATATTTT
D: .; V: TRBV11-2; J: TRBJ1-2; size: .; CDR3: CASSDTANYDYTF; DNA: TGTGCCAGCAGCGATACAGCTAACTATGATTACACCTTC
D: .; V: TRBV12-3/TRBV12-4; J: TRBJ2-7; size: .; CDR3: CASSLDGPSHEQYF; DNA: TGTGCCAGCAGTTTAGACGGCCCCTCCCATGAGCAGTACTTC
D: .; V: TRBV7-9; J: TRBJ2-7; size: few; CDR3: CASSLYARGIQGIEQYF; DNA: TGTGCCAGCAGCTTATATGCCCGGGGCATCCAGGGTATCGAGCAGTACTTC
D: .; V: TRBV7-3; J: TRBJ1-6; size: few; CDR3: CASSPVGTANSPLHF; DNA: TGTGCCAGCAGCCCAGTTGGGACCGCTAATTCACCCCTCCACTTT
D: .; V: TRBV11-1; J: TRBJ1-1; size: few; CDR3: CASSYEAEAFF; DNA: TGTGCCAGCAGCTACGAAGCTGAAGCTTTCTTT
D: .; V: TRBV29-1; J: TRBJ2-2; size: .; CDR3: CSVEDGRAGELSF; DNA: TGCAGTGTTGAAGATGGCAGGGCCGGGGAGCTGTCTTTT
D: .; V: TRBV5-4; J: TRBJ1-2; size: many; CDR3: CASSWGPEGYTF; DNA: TGTGCCAGCAGCTGGGGCCCGGAAGGCTACACCTTC
D: .; V: TRBV20-1; J: TRBJ2-3; size: many; CDR3: CSAPQGGKDTQYF; DNA: TGCAGTGCTCCACAGGGCGGAAAAGATACGCAGTATTTT
D: .; V: TRBV10-3; J: TRBJ2-7; size: .; CDR3: CAIRSGTESHELYF; DNA: TGTGCCATTAGATCCGGGACTGAGTCCCACGAGCTGTACTTC
D: TRBD2; V: TRBV11-2; J: TRBJ2-1; size: few; CDR3: CASSRVAGGNNEQFF; DNA: TGTGCCAGCAGCCGTGTTGCGGGAGGGAATAATGAGCAGTTCTTC
D: .; V: TRBV12-3/TRBV12-4; J: TRBJ1-4; size: .; CDR3: CASNLRQTTNEKLFF; DNA: TGTGCCAGCAATTTACGACAGACAACTAATGAAAAACTGTTTTTT
D: .; V: TRBV11-1; J: TRBJ2-1; size: .; CDR3: CPSSETRIFYNEQFF; DNA: TGTCCCAGCAGCGAGACTAGGATCTTCTACAATGAGCAGTTCTTC
D: .; V: TRBV2; J: TRBJ2-2; size: once; CDR3: CASNGGASNTGELFF; DNA: TGTGCCAGCAACGGCGGGGCCTCGAACACCGGGGAGCTGTTTTTT
D: .; V: TRBV4-1; J: TRBJ2-4; size: .; CDR3: CASSELAENTKNIQYF; DNA: TGCGCCAGCAGCGAACTCGCGGAAAACACCAAAAACATTCAGTACTTC
D: TRBD1; V: TRBV7-8; J: TRBJ1-4; size: few; CDR3: CASSYGQGFSNEKLFF; DNA: TGTGCCAGCAGTTACGGACAGGGTTTCTCTAATGAAAAACTGTTTTTT
D: TRBD2; V: TRBV6-2/TRBV6-3; J: TRBJ2-2; size: once; CDR3: CASSRTPGLAENSGELFF; DNA: TGTGCCAGCAGCCGCACCCCCGGACTAGCGGAGAACAGCGGGGAGCTGTTTTTT
D: .; V: TRBV24-1; J: TRBJ2-2; size: many; CDR3: CATSDPNGITGELFF; DNA: TGTGCCACCAGTGACCCCAACGGGATCACCGGGGAGCTGTTTTTT
D: .; V: TRBV20-1; J: TRBJ1-1; size: .; CDR3: CSARVYGGSTEVFF; DNA: TGCAGTGCTAGAGTATATGGGGGAAGTACCGAAGTTTTCTTT
D: TRBD1; V: TRBV20-1; J: TRBJ2-5; size: many; CDR3: CSARTGGRETQYF; DNA: TGCAGTGCTAGGACAGGGGGCCGAGAGACCCAGTACTTC
D: TRBD1; V: TRBV11-3; J: TRBJ2-1; size: few; CDR3: CASGARQGTPYNEQFF; DNA: TGTGCCAGTGGCGCCAGACAGGGGACACCCTACAATGAGCAGTTCTTC